This passage covers 28 T cell receptor beta chains from one sample sequenced in a study of blood T cell repertoires in COVID-19. Libraries were prepared by immunoSEQ multiplex PCR; TCRdb keeps only in-frame clonotypes and omits some of them. The sample has 190,000 or so clones, 83% seen once. Sequencing was performed on peripheral blood. The receptors come from a man aged 45-60 years with active or convalescent COVID-19.

Of note for this clone: Germline and junction disagree at one end, which may indicate a read error. The rearrangement uses TRBV20-1 and TRBJ1-2; 8 nucleotides align to TRBD1. From germline, CDR1 is DFQATT and CDR2 SNEGSKA (reference sequence). This CDR3 contains 12 residues. The CDR3 protein is CSASVDRGRLNF. Written as DNA, the CDR3 is TGCAGTGCTAGTGTAGACAGGGGAAGGTTAAACTTC.

The genes are TRBV2 and TRBJ2-3, with a weak D call TRBD1 (5 bases). V dropped 3 bases and J dropped 0 bases, with 7 bases sitting between them. CDR3 length: 14 residues. In germline, CDR1 is SNHLY, CDR2 FYNNEI. CDR3 sequence reads: CASSEDISTDTQYF. DNA of the CDR3: TGTGCCAGCAGTGAGGACATAAGCACAGATACGCAGTATTTT.

The chain links TRBV5-6 to TRBJ2-2; tentatively, D is TRBD1 (6 bases). Trimming stripped 3 bases from V and 1 base from J, with 7 bases between. The CDR3 loop spans 14 amino acids. The germline gives CDR1 SGHDT, CDR2 YYEEEE. In DNA, the CDR3 is TGTGCCAGCAGCTGGGGGCAGAACACCGGGGAGCTGTTTTTT. This translates into CASSWGQNTGELFF. Filled out from reference TRBV5-6 and TRBJ2-2, the complete variable domain reads DAGVTQSPTHLIKTRGQQVTLRCSPKSGHDTVSWYQQALGQGPQFIFQYYEEEERQRGNFPDRFSGHQFPNYSSELNVNALLLGDSALYLCASSWGQNTGELFFGEGSRLTVL.

The V gene is TRBV28, the J gene TRBJ2-7; maybe TRBD1 (6 bases). This CDR3 is built from 12 residues. Trimming left V 8 bases short and J 4 bases short, with 12 bases between. Germline V gene data show CDR1 as MDHEN and CDR2 as SYDVKM. CDR3 coding DNA: TGTGCCAGCGGCAGGGGCACATACGAGCAGTACTTC. It translates to CASGRGTYEQYF.

The chain joins TRBV6-5 to TRBJ1-2, with a weak D call TRBD1 (5 bases). This CDR3 spans 11 amino acids. V was clipped by 6 bases and J by 5 bases, with 7 bases between them. Germline values: CDR1 MNHEY, CDR2 SVGAGI. The CDR3 is CASSRQYGYTF. The DNA of the CDR3 is TGTGCCAGCAGCAGACAGTATGGCTACACCTTC.

This sequence joins TRBV4-2 and TRBJ2-7; no clear D gene. The ends were cut back, 1 base at V and 0 bases at J, with 13 bases in the middle. CDR1 is LGHNA, CDR2 YNFKEQ, per germline. The CDR3 sequence is 16 residues long. In DNA, the CDR3 is TGTGCCAGCAGCCAAGTTTTGGGCGTTAGCTCCTACGAGCAGTACTTC. It specifies CASSQVLGVSSYEQYF.

The chain has TRBV7-8 and TRBJ2-3; TRBD2 agrees at 14 bases. This CDR3 contains 16 residues. The V gene's germline CDR1 is SGHVS and CDR2 FQNEAQ. The V and J ends lost 2 bases and 3 bases, in that order; junction bases with no gene match: 1. CDR3 in amino acids: CASSLWTSGRTDTQYF. DNA for the CDR3: TGTGCCAGCAGCTTATGGACTAGCGGGAGGACAGATACGCAGTATTTT. The whole variable domain, filled in from reference TRBV7-8 and TRBJ2-3, reads GAGVSQSPRYKVAKRGQDVALRCDPISGHVSLFWYQQALGQGPEFLTYFQNEAQLDKSGLPSDRFFAERPEGSVSTLKIQRTQQEDSAVYLCASSLWTSGRTDTQYFGPGTRLTVL.

The chain joins TRBV12-3 or TRBV12-4 to TRBJ2-1; no clear D. V lost 2 bases to trimming and J lost 10 bases, with 6 bases between them. The CDR3 runs to 11 residues. The CDR3 sequence is CASSLTEEQFF. The CDR3 DNA follows: TGTGCCAGCAGTTTAACGGAGGAGCAGTTCTTC.

The rearrangement links TRBV7-6 to TRBJ2-3; D call uncertain. The CDR3 has 11 amino acids. Germline V lookup: CDR1 SGHVS, CDR2 FNYEAQ. The V and J ends lost 5 bases and 6 bases respectively, with 6 bases between them. Here the CDR3 reads CASSARDTQYF. The CDR3 nucleotides read TGTGCCAGCAGCGCCCGGGATACGCAGTATTTT.

This sequence joins TRBV9 and TRBJ1-3; 10 bases align to TRBD1. In germline, CDR1 is SGDLS, CDR2 YYNGEE. The CDR3 sequence is 18 residues long. The V segment lost 4 bases and the J segment 0 bases; nucleotides outside the gene matches: 10. CDR3 coding DNA: TGTGCCAGCAGCCCAAATCTGGGACAGGGGAGCTCTGGAAACACCATATATTTT. This encodes CASSPNLGQGSSGNTIYF.

This chain joins TRBV3-1 (or the pseudogene TRBV3-2) and TRBJ2-1, with 13 bases that match TRBD2. The CDR3 covers 15 residues. CDR1 and CDR2 (germline): LGHDT, YNNKEL (reference sequence). V lost 2 bases and J lost 6; bases outside the gene matches: 1. Written as DNA, the CDR3 is TGTGCCAGCAGCCAATGGACTAGCGGGGGCAATGAGCAGTTCTTC. This encodes CASSQWTSGGNEQFF.

A few counts support this clone. The V and J genes are TRBV5-1 and TRBJ2-2; no clear D gene. Germline V gene lookup returns CDR1 SGHRS and CDR2 YFSETQ. The CDR3 has 13 amino acids. Trimming stripped 6 bases from V and 1 base from J, with 7 bases between. The CDR3 protein is CASNPGNTGELFF. For the CDR3, the DNA is TGCGCCAGCAACCCAGGGAACACCGGGGAGCTGTTTTTT.

The J gene is TRBJ1-3, the V gene TRBV7-9; D is unresolved. From germline, CDR1 is SEHNR and CDR2 FQNEAQ (reference sequence). The CDR3 has 14 residues. Between the trimmed V and J ends, which lost 1 base and 0 bases, there was a span of 4 bases. The CDR3 spells CASSLGNSGNTIYF. The CDR3 region has the DNA TGTGCCAGCAGCTTAGGTAACTCTGGAAACACCATATATTTT.

J is TRBJ2-7 and V is TRBV29-1; 8 bases map to TRBD1. This CDR3 is 14 amino acids long. CDR1 and CDR2 (germline): SQVTM, ANQGSEA. The J segment lost 7 bases and the V segment lost 4 bases, leaving 12 bases of the junction unmatched. The CDR3 region is CSVGSPGQASEQYF. CDR3 DNA: TGCAGCGTTGGTTCCCCGGGACAGGCTAGTGAGCAGTACTTC.

This chain uses TRBV9 with TRBJ1-1; D not certain. The CDR3 is made up of 14 amino acids. Germline V gives CDR1 SGDLS, CDR2 YYNGEE. Trimming removed 4 bases from V and 0 bases from J, with 10 bases in between. The CDR3, as DNA: TGTGCCAGCAGCCCCGTTGGCCTGAACACTGAAGCTTTCTTT. Translating gives CASSPVGLNTEAFF. The full variable domain, completed using reference TRBV9 and TRBJ1-1, is DSGVTQTPKHLITATGQRVTLRCSPRSGDLSVYWYQQSLDQGLQFLIQYYNGEERAKGNILERFSAQQFPDLHSELNLSSLELGDSALYFCASSPVGLNTEAFFGQGTRLTVV.

The chain joins TRBV10-1 to TRBJ1-5, with D possibly being TRBD1 (5 bases). Looked up from germline, CDR1 is WNHNN and CDR2 is SYGVQD (reference sequence). V was trimmed by 10 bases and J by 1 base, leaving 11 bases between them. This CDR3 comprises 13 residues. The DNA for the CDR3 is TGCGCCATTCCTGGGGGGAGCAATCAGCCCCAGCATTTT. This gives the protein CAIPGGSNQPQHF.

The V gene is TRBV5-1, the J gene TRBJ2-1; D is perhaps TRBD2 (5 bases). V lost 4 bases and J 0 bases, leaving 8 bases between the germline ends. Germline lookup yields CDR1 SGHRS and CDR2 YFSETQ. The CDR3 consists of 14 residues. This CDR3 reads CASSVGSSYNEQFF. In DNA form, the CDR3 reads TGCGCCAGCAGCGTGGGGAGCTCCTACAATGAGCAGTTCTTC.

The gene calls are TRBV5-6 and TRBJ2-7, with TRBD1 matching over 9 bases. The J segment lost 5 bases and the V segment lost 4 bases, leaving 7 bases of the junction unmatched. Germline V gene data show CDR1 as SGHDT and CDR2 as YYEEEE. The CDR3 contains 14 residues. The CDR3 spells CASSLSGQGNEQYF. CDR3 DNA: TGTGCCAGCAGCCTCTCCGGACAGGGGAACGAGCAGTACTTC.

V usage is TRBV6-5 and J usage is TRBJ2-1; 8 bases line up with TRBD2. Trimming removed 8 bases from V and 6 bases from J; junction bases left unmatched: 9. CDR1 and CDR2 (germline): MNHEY, SVGAGI. This CDR3 has 14 amino acids. CDR3 in DNA: TGTGCCAGCCGGGGGGGCGCACAGCGCAATGAGCAGTTCTTC. It encodes CASRGGAQRNEQFF.

J is TRBJ2-3 and V is TRBV7-2, with 8 bases that match TRBD2. Germline V gene data show CDR1 as SGHTA and CDR2 as FQGNSA. The trim removed 3 bases at V and 3 bases at J, leaving 5 bases unmatched. The CDR3 totals 15 residues. CDR3 sequence reads: CASSFAGGRTDTQYF. The CDR3 DNA follows: TGTGCCAGCAGCTTTGCGGGGGGTAGGACAGATACGCAGTATTTT.

This chain connects TRBV4-2 to TRBJ2-3; D remains ambiguous. The ends were cut back, 0 bases at V and 1 base at J, with 11 bases in the middle. Germline V gene lookup returns CDR1 LGHNA and CDR2 YNFKEQ. The CDR3 spans 16 residues. Here the CDR3 reads CASSQDVRFGTDTQYF. CDR3 sequence (DNA): TGTGCCAGCAGCCAAGATGTCAGATTCGGCACAGATACGCAGTATTTT.

The gene calls are TRBV7-9 and TRBJ1-2, with D possibly being TRBD1 (5 bases). V shed 6 bases and J shed 4 bases, with 15 bases lying between them. The length of the CDR3 is 14 residues. Germline CDR1 is SEHNR and CDR2 is FQNEAQ (reference sequence). The CDR3, as DNA: TGTGCCAGCAGGCGGGAGGGGCAGTTCTATGGCTACACCTTC. Translated: CASRREGQFYGYTF.

The chain is built from TRBV5-1 and TRBJ2-5; 7 nucleotides match TRBD2. The V gene end was trimmed by 4 bases and the J gene end by 5 bases; junction bases not matched to a gene: 14. The CDR3 covers 16 residues. Per germline, CDR1 SGHRS and CDR2 YFSETQ. CDR3 nucleotides: TGCGCCAGCAGCCCCACAGCGGGGAGCGGGAAGGAGACCCAGTACTTC. It encodes CASSPTAGSGKETQYF.

The genes are TRBV7-9 and TRBJ2-6; 7 bases match TRBD1. This CDR3 is 14 amino acids long. CDR1 is SEHNR and CDR2 is FQNEAQ in the germline V gene (reference sequence). V gave up 7 bases and J gave up 8 bases; unmatched junction bases: 8. CDR3 amino acids: CASTSRQGTNVLTF. In DNA, the CDR3 is TGTGCCAGCACCTCTAGACAGGGCACCAACGTCCTGACTTTC.

The chain links TRBV10-2 to TRBJ2-1; 9 bases match TRBD2. The V segment lost 0 bases and the J segment 0 bases; nucleotides outside the gene matches: 9. The length of the CDR3 is 19 residues. Germline V CDR1 and CDR2: WSHSY, SAAADI. CDR3 loop: CASSESKGLATLSYNEQFF. Written as DNA, the CDR3 is TGCGCCAGCAGTGAGTCGAAAGGACTAGCGACCCTCTCCTACAATGAGCAGTTCTTC.

This clone was seen a handful of times. The chain is built from TRBV12-3 or TRBV12-4 and TRBJ1-1, with 7 bases lining up with TRBD1. The CDR3 length is 13 residues. After removal of 6 bases from V and 3 bases from J, the junction contained 4 bases not matched to a gene. CDR3 DNA sequence: TGTGCCAGCAGCCTGACAGGGTACACTGAAGCTTTCTTT. This translates into CASSLTGYTEAFF.

The chain uses TRBV19 and TRBJ1-1; maybe TRBD1 (5 bases). Trimming removed 6 bases at V and 5 bases at J, with 16 bases between. The CDR3 loop spans 14 amino acids. The germline V gene encodes CDR1 LNHDA and CDR2 SQIVND (reference sequence). For the CDR3, the DNA is TGTGCCAGTAGCCACCAGGCGGGGGGAACTGAAGCTTTCTTT. Translation gives CASSHQAGGTEAFF.

V is TRBV24-1 and J is TRBJ2-2, with TRBD1 matching over 9 bases. Germline V gene sequence: CDR1 KGHDR, CDR2 SFDVKD. There are 16 residues in the CDR3. The trim removed 7 bases at V and 6 bases at J, leaving 11 bases unmatched. In nucleotides, the CDR3 is TGTGCCACCAGCCCCTCTGGGACAGGGTATCCCGGGGAGCTGTTTTTT. It translates to CATSPSGTGYPGELFF.